These 32 T cell receptor beta chains share one sample of origin, sequenced in a study of OX40 agonist ivuxolimab in advanced cancers. Repertoires were generated with immunoSEQ multiplex PCR, while TCRdb's copy carries only in-frame clones and drops some. The sample includes about 55,000 clones, about nine tenths of them seen just once. Sequenced material: CD4+ or CD8+ T cells sorted from blood, taken in a trial of the OX40 agonist ivuxolimab. The receptors stem from an adult with an advanced solid tumor such as melanoma, head and neck, liver or kidney cancer.

The J gene is TRBJ2-3, the V gene TRBV29-1, with a tentative D call TRBD2 (5 bases). Germline assignment: CDR1 SQVTM and CDR2 ANQGSEA. The CDR3 length is 13 residues. V gave up 3 bases and J gave up 2 bases, with 9 bases separating them. The CDR3 loop reads CSVDIGNTDTQYF. CDR3 DNA sequence: TGCAGCGTTGACATCGGGAACACAGATACGCAGTATTTT.

The sample holds a few counts of this clone. CDR3 sequence: CASSVRREPPYEQYF. CDR3 coding DNA: TGTGCCAGCAGTGTACGGCGGGAGCCCCCCTACGAGCAGTACTTC. The chain links TRBV27 to TRBJ2-7, with TRBD2 matching 7 bases. The CDR3 loop spans 15 amino acids. Germline V lookup: CDR1 MNHEY, CDR2 SMNVEV (reference sequence). V dropped 5 bases and J dropped 2; count of bases not matched to a gene: 9.

The chain has TRBV19 and TRBJ2-3; possible D gene TRBD2, 5 bases. Germline V lookup: CDR1 LNHDA, CDR2 SQIVND (reference sequence). V was cut by 7 bases and J by 5 bases, with 13 bases left in between. This CDR3 has 13 amino acids. CDR3 sequence (DNA): TGTGCCAGTAATCGGGGAGTAAAAGATACGCAGTATTTT. Encoded protein: CASNRGVKDTQYF.

V usage is TRBV6-1 and J usage is TRBJ1-2; maybe TRBD1 (5 bases). This CDR3 region has 13 residues. The germline CDR1 and CDR2 sequences are MNHNS and SASEGT. Trimming took off 2 bases at V and 7 bases at J, with 11 bases between the two ends. CDR3 in amino acids: CASSEQGKGGYTF. The DNA for the CDR3 is TGTGCCAGCAGTGAACAGGGAAAAGGTGGCTACACCTTC.

This sequence joins TRBV10-3 and TRBJ1-1; 7 nucleotides agree with TRBD1. This CDR3 contains 13 residues. Germline V gene sequence: CDR1 ENHRY, CDR2 SYGVKD. The V gene end was trimmed by 5 bases and the J gene end by 4 bases; junction bases not matched to a gene: 4. CDR3 coding DNA: TGTGCCATCAGTCGGGACAGATTCACTGAAGCTTTCTTT. This translates into CAISRDRFTEAFF.

The CDR3 DNA follows: TGCGCCAGCAGCTTGGGACAGGGTTCACTGGGGGAGCAGTACTTC. It codes for CASSLGQGSLGEQYF. V is TRBV5-1 and J is TRBJ2-7, with TRBD1 matching 7 bases. Germline V lookup: CDR1 SGHRS, CDR2 YFSETQ. The CDR3 runs 15 residues. V dropped 0 bases and J dropped 7; count of bases not matched to a gene: 10.

V and J are TRBV19 and TRBJ2-1; TRBD2 matches 13 bases. Germline V CDR1 and CDR2: LNHDA, SQIVND (reference sequence). The J segment lost 9 bases and the V segment lost 7 bases, leaving 3 bases of the junction unmatched. The CDR3 extends over 13 amino acids. Here the CDR3 reads CASKRTSGSEQFF. In nucleotides, the CDR3 is TGTGCCAGTAAAAGGACTAGCGGGAGTGAGCAGTTCTTC.

V is TRBV12-5 and J is TRBJ1-1, with D unclear. Germline lookup yields CDR1 LGHNT and CDR2 FRNRAP. The CDR3 is 13 amino acids. V shed 2 bases and J shed 0 bases, with 4 bases lying between them. In nucleotides, the CDR3 is TGTGCTAGTGGTTTGTCCATGAACACTGAAGCTTTCTTT. Protein: CASGLSMNTEAFF.

The V call is TRBV19, the J call TRBJ1-5, with D maybe TRBD1 (6 bases). The CDR3 contains 12 residues. Germline loops: CDR1 LNHDA, CDR2 SQIVND (reference sequence). V was shortened by 8 bases and J by 6 bases, with 11 bases between the two germline ends. The CDR3 sequence: CASGDIRQPQHF. CDR3 DNA: TGTGCCAGTGGGGACATTCGTCAGCCCCAGCATTTT.

V and J are TRBV6-1 and TRBJ2-1; D might be TRBD1 or TRBD2, each matching 6 bases. The CDR3 contains 11 residues. V was trimmed by 11 bases and J by 6 bases, leaving 11 bases between them. CDR1 and CDR2 (germline): MNHNS, SASEGT. In DNA form, the CDR3 reads TGTGCCCTTAGGGGGGCCAATGAGCAGTTCTTC. It translates to CALRGANEQFF.

The gene calls are TRBV11-1 and TRBJ2-7; D is perhaps TRBD1 (6 bases). Germline loops: CDR1 SGHAT, CDR2 FQDESV (reference sequence). Trimming took 1 base from V and 2 from J, leaving 9 bases between them. The CDR3 consists of 14 residues. The CDR3 nucleotides are TGTGCCAGCAGCTTAGAGTGGGACACCTACGAGCAGTACTTC. It yields the protein CASSLEWDTYEQYF.

The chain combines TRBV28 with TRBJ2-2; perhaps TRBD2 as D (5 bases). The CDR3 length is 14 residues. Germline V gene sequence: CDR1 MDHEN, CDR2 SYDVKM. V was clipped by 6 bases and J by 5 bases, with 13 bases between them. CDR3 bases: TGTGCCAGCAGCTCGGGTAGCGTAACCGGGGAGCTGTTTTTT. Translated: CASSSGSVTGELFF.

This chain connects TRBV2 to TRBJ1-1; no clear D. CDR1 is SNHLY, CDR2 FYNNEI, per germline. The CDR3 covers 11 residues. The CDR3 coding sequence is TGTGCGTCAGCCCGGCGGACTGAAGCTTTCTTT. Translating it yields CASARRTEAFF.

This clone showed up just once. The CDR3 DNA is TGTGCCAGCAAGCAGGGATCAGGGGGCAATCAGCCCCAGCATTTT. It specifies CASKQGSGGNQPQHF. V and J are TRBV28 and TRBJ1-5, with D possibly matching TRBD1 (6 bases). The CDR3 runs 15 residues. V lost 7 bases to trimming and J lost 2 bases, with 15 bases between them. Germline V gene data show CDR1 as MDHEN and CDR2 as SYDVKM.

The chain joins TRBV10-2 to TRBJ2-5; D unresolved. The CDR3 totals 14 residues. Germline V gene data show CDR1 as WSHSY and CDR2 as SAAADI. V was shortened by 6 bases and J by 1 base, with 12 bases between the two germline ends. The CDR3 sequence is CASSGFTFQETQYF. The CDR3 nucleotides are TGCGCCAGCAGCGGCTTCACCTTCCAAGAGACCCAGTACTTC.

The chain is built from TRBV11-2 and TRBJ2-5; D gene unclear. The germline V gene has CDR1 SGHAT and CDR2 FQNNGV. The ends were cut back, 7 bases at V and 5 bases at J, with 11 bases in the middle. This CDR3 spans 12 amino acids. CDR3 in amino acids: CASTDGWETQYF. CDR3 in DNA: TGTGCCAGCACGGATGGATGGGAGACCCAGTACTTC.

This clone was seen just once. The J gene is TRBJ1-3, the V gene TRBV6-1; D gene unclear. Per germline, CDR1 MNHNS and CDR2 SASEGT. The CDR3 sequence is 17 residues long. The germline V and J ends were trimmed by 0 bases and 0 bases, with 12 bases remaining between them. The chain's CDR3 is CASSEAGSGSSGNTIYF. DNA of the CDR3: TGTGCCAGCAGTGAAGCGGGGTCGGGGAGCTCTGGAAACACCATATATTTT.

The rearrangement joins TRBV20-1 to TRBJ2-3; D not resolved. This CDR3 is 11 amino acids long. Germline lookup yields CDR1 DFQATT and CDR2 SNEGSKA (reference sequence). Trimming took 5 bases from V and 4 from J, leaving 7 bases between them. The CDR3 region has the DNA TGCAGTGCTTTGGTGGCAGATACGCAGTATTTT. It translates to CSALVADTQYF.

The V gene is TRBV2, the J gene TRBJ2-3; 9 bases map to TRBD2. This CDR3 comprises 16 residues. CDR1 and CDR2 from the germline V gene are SNHLY and FYNNEI. The V and J ends lost 1 base and 6 bases, in that order; junction bases with no gene match: 8. The CDR3 DNA is TGTGCCAGCAGTGAAGTCAGTCTAGCGGGATCTGATACGCAGTATTTT. It yields the protein CASSEVSLAGSDTQYF.

This clone was seen once. CDR3 amino acids: CASSSGRGNEQYF. CDR3 nucleotide sequence: TGTGCCAGCAGCTCGGGTAGGGGGAACGAGCAGTACTTC. The chain has TRBV7-9 and TRBJ2-7, with D tentatively TRBD1 (6 bases). V was cut by 4 bases and J by 5 bases, with 12 bases left in between. Germline CDR1 reads SEHNR; CDR2 reads FQNEAQ (reference sequence). The CDR3 extends over 13 amino acids.

This clone was seen a handful of times. The gene calls are TRBV6-6 and TRBJ1-2; D is unclear. The CDR3 extends over 11 amino acids. Trimming stripped 5 bases from V and 7 bases from J, with 8 bases between. Germline lookup yields CDR1 MNHNY and CDR2 SVGAGI (reference sequence). CDR3 sequence reads: CASSPKSGYTF. The CDR3 DNA sequence: TGTGCCAGCAGTCCCAAAAGTGGCTACACCTTC.

The chain is built from TRBV19 and TRBJ2-2; D not certain. This CDR3 spans 12 amino acids. The germline V gene encodes CDR1 LNHDA and CDR2 SQIVND (reference sequence). The V and J ends lost 6 bases and 6 bases respectively, with 8 bases between them. The CDR3 region is CASRAVPGELFF. In DNA, the CDR3 is TGTGCCAGTAGGGCGGTTCCCGGGGAGCTGTTTTTT.

The V gene is TRBV27, the J gene TRBJ2-3; TRBD2 might be the D (6 bases). CDR3 length: 15 residues. Germline V gene lookup returns CDR1 MNHEY and CDR2 SMNVEV (reference sequence). V lost 6 bases and J lost 2, with 15 bases in between. The CDR3 DNA sequence: TGTGCCAGCAGCCTGAGCTGGGACTCCACAGATACGCAGTATTTT. It yields the protein CASSLSWDSTDTQYF.

The chain combines TRBV6-1 with TRBJ2-4, with 8 bases aligning to TRBD1. CDR1 and CDR2 from the germline V gene are MNHNS and SASEGT. The CDR3 is 14 amino acids. The V segment lost 6 bases and the J segment 8 bases; nucleotides outside the gene matches: 9. In nucleotides, the CDR3 is TGTGCCAGCAGCCATGGACAGGGCGGTGACATTCAGTACTTC. Amino acid sequence: CASSHGQGGDIQYF.

The chain is built from TRBV7-9 and TRBJ2-7, with 8 positions matching TRBD2. Looked up from germline, CDR1 is SEHNR and CDR2 is FQNEAQ (reference sequence). This CDR3 spans 16 amino acids. V was clipped by 0 bases and J by 1 base; unmatched bases: 5. CDR3 residues: CASSLALASGSYEQYF. The CDR3 DNA is TGTGCCAGCAGCTTAGCGCTGGCTAGCGGGTCCTACGAGCAGTACTTC.

The V and J genes are TRBV15 and TRBJ1-1, with 8 nucleotides matching TRBD1. The germline CDR1 and CDR2 sequences are LNHNV and YYDKDF (reference sequence). The CDR3 contains 17 residues. V shed 0 bases, J shed 1 base, and the junction held 7 bases outside the gene matches. The CDR3 DNA reads as TGTGCCACCAGCAGAGATTTCAGGGGGCGAGGGAACACTGAAGCTTTCTTT. Its translation: CATSRDFRGRGNTEAFF. The whole variable domain, filled in from reference TRBV15 and TRBJ1-1, reads DAMVIQNPRYQVTQFGKPVTLSCSQTLNHNVMYWYQQKSSQAPKLLFHYYDKDFNNEADTPDNFQSRRPNTSFCFLDIRSPGLGDTAMYLCATSRDFRGRGNTEAFFGQGTRLTVV.

The chain is built from TRBV4-1 and TRBJ1-5; D is undetermined. Germline assignment: CDR1 MGHRA and CDR2 YSYEKL. V lost 1 base and J 2 bases, leaving 6 bases between the germline ends. The CDR3 consists of 14 residues. In DNA, the CDR3 is TGCGCCAGCAGCCAAGCCAGCCGCAATCAGCCCCAGCATTTT. This gives the protein CASSQASRNQPQHF.

This rearrangement joins TRBV10-3 to TRBJ2-5; D tentatively reads TRBD1 or TRBD2 (5 bases each). Trimming left V 4 bases short and J 3 bases short, with 12 bases between. This CDR3 contains 14 residues. From germline, CDR1 is ENHRY and CDR2 SYGVKD. The chain's CDR3 is CAISGGRAEETQYF. For the CDR3, the DNA is TGTGCCATCAGTGGGGGACGGGCAGAAGAGACCCAGTACTTC.

The gene calls are TRBV29-1 and TRBJ2-5; D remains unclear. Trimming took off 6 bases at V and 4 bases at J, with 12 bases between the two ends. The CDR3 spans 12 residues. CDR1 and CDR2 from the germline V gene are SQVTM and ANQGSEA. DNA of the CDR3: TGCAGCGTCGCGGCCTTGGCAGAGACCCAGTACTTC. Residues: CSVAALAETQYF.

The rearrangement links TRBV12-5 to TRBJ2-7, with 10 bases fitting TRBD2. The V and J ends lost 9 bases and 2 bases, in that order; junction bases with no gene match: 4. The germline V gene encodes CDR1 LGHNT and CDR2 FRNRAP. This CDR3 is 13 amino acids long. The CDR3: CASPLAGPYEQYF. CDR3 coding DNA: TGTGCTAGCCCACTAGCGGGACCCTACGAGCAGTACTTC.

The chain employs TRBV28 and TRBJ1-2; perhaps TRBD1 as D (5 bases). V was pared by 6 bases and J by 8 bases, with 16 bases between. The V gene's germline CDR1 is MDHEN and CDR2 SYDVKM. This CDR3 is built from 13 residues. The chain's CDR3 is CASRPQGLRGYTF. CDR3 sequence (DNA): TGTGCCAGCAGACCTCAGGGTTTACGGGGCTACACCTTC.

The chain recombines TRBV5-4 with TRBJ2-3; 10 nucleotides line up with TRBD2. Germline CDR1 SGHNT, CDR2 YYREEE (reference sequence). The CDR3 runs to 17 residues. J lost 10 bases, V lost 0 bases, and 14 bases had no gene match. The CDR3 spells CASSLGVTSGNSHPQYF. The DNA of the CDR3 is TGTGCCAGCAGCTTGGGCGTTACTAGCGGGAATTCCCACCCGCAGTATTTT.